Listed here is a single TCR beta chain. This clone was counted between two and nine times. The specificity of this receptor is unknown. Within one base of it there is no much larger clone, and no base qualities were kept. The entry originates in a study of cytomegalovirus exposure and HLA in healthy donors (dated 2017 in TCRdb). In terms of the full investigation: In an earlier analysis of under 750 of the donors, about 270 Gb of sequence data and some 100 million unique TCR beta sequences from 180 million or so T cells were reported. High-throughput TCR immunosequencing, statistical association of individual TCRs with disease status, and machine learning were combined to predict cytomegalovirus infection status. Rather than using new phenotypic data, the later analysis identified candidate immune exposures from TCR beta sequences and from how often those sequences occurred across donors. Typing coverage differed by locus: A, B, C, DRB1 and DQB1 were typed in roughly 620-630 donors, DQA1 in about 560, DPA1 in 600 to 610, and DPB1 in 450 to 480. In a later genetic analysis, genome-wide SNP genotypes for about 65% of the roughly 700 donors were used, and that subset was treated as a discovery cohort. A few DR-DQ haplotypes were handled as single units for association and clustering because linkage in the cohort was strong. A later analysis re-analyzed previously published TCR beta repertoires from 660 or so donors and added high-resolution HLA genotyping to study TCR occurrence patterns. The aim of the study was to test whether cataloging public T cell receptors could identify signatures of past pathogen exposure. In an earlier analysis of 500 to 650 of the donors, high-throughput TCR beta sequencing was used to judge whether each TCR beta V gene segment behaved as functional or pseudogenic. Alongside the repertoire data, information on donor age, sex, ethnicity and CMV serostatus was compiled. HLA typing covered class I and class II loci at four-digit resolution. Of the 350 to 450 genotyped donors, approximately 80% were placed in the genetic ancestry cluster associated with self-reported Caucasian donors. Roughly 310 gigabases of sequencing data and tens of millions of unique TCR sequences were included in an early release covering several hundred HLA-typed donors. Along with the roughly 670-subject first cohort, a separate validation cohort of roughly 110 different subjects was used. Across some 400 genotyped donors of the cohort, an average of about 240,000 unique TCR beta nucleotide sequences per donor were sequenced, and roughly 20% of those sequences were non-productive. Every repertoire in the discovery cohort had been generated on one and the same sequencing platform. The T cell repertoires of several hundred subjects were profiled by immunosequencing and related to cytomegalovirus serostatus. General study outcomes and caveats: A later analysis found that TCR association rates varied across HLA loci, with DRB1 alleles showing the most associated TCRs and HLA-C alleles the fewest. The cohort was sequenced for TCR beta chains only, and without alpha or paired-chain data the features that could be detected were limited. Strong co-occurrence of HLA alleles, especially DR and DQ, made assigning TCR associations to individual alleles difficult. Some IMGT-functional V segments, including TRBV6-2 and TRBV6-3, could not be told apart with the 87-base-pair reads, so those segments were excluded. The authors suggested that the approach could potentially be generalized to other disease states and immunological phenotypes. Linkage disequilibrium might explain the correlated functional status among segregating V segments, but an unknown experimental factor could not be excluded. HLA typing was unavailable for some donors at each locus, so association tests used only the typed subset. In a later analysis, several top co-occurrence clusters were reported to appear linked to parvovirus B19, influenza, CMV and Epstein-Barr virus. Most TCR sequences were observed very rarely across donors, whereas some public TCRs were present in many individuals. Sequencing depth was assumed to be roughly uniform across donors in the presence/absence analyses, though that assumption may not hold. In a later analysis, HLA-associated TCR beta chains showed more clonal expansion and lower generation probabilities than non-associated chains that were equally common. Broadly in line with IMGT annotations, most TCR beta V segments showed up in productive rearrangements about 87% or about 30% of the time in an earlier analysis of 450 to 750 of the donors. A later genetic analysis associated a missense DCLRE1C variant with V-gene and J-gene trimming of TCR beta chains, and an independent cohort replicated the association. The classifier was reported to diagnose cytomegalovirus status with high specificity and sensitivity in both the original cohort and the validation cohort. A later analysis associated about 17,000 TCR beta sequences with specific HLA alleles at a false discovery rate of 0.05. In the study, 150 to 200 TCR beta chains were listed as associated with cytomegalovirus. The sequencing pipeline was judged likely to have produced a cluster of highly shared sequence variants as a technical artifact. Because counts were too low, roughly 16 rarely observed V segments, including chromosome 9 orphons, were left out of the earlier analysis of a few hundred of the donors. According to a later analysis, most CMV-associated TCR beta chains appeared to be HLA-restricted, and the HLA associations seemed to be driven largely by CMV exposure. According to a later genetic analysis, donors in an Asian-associated ancestry cluster had fewer N-insertions in productive TCRs than the roughly 670-donor mean. A further reported finding was that TCR beta sequences accurately predicted the HLA-A and HLA-B alleles for most subjects in the first cohort. For the cohort, immune exposure information was limited to CMV serostatus. In vitro tests confirmed that three of the cytomegalovirus-associated TCR beta chains recognize cytomegalovirus antigens.

The cohort comprised under 700 healthy bone marrow donors. At the time of sampling, every cohort member was nominally healthy, though immune exposures that went unrecorded were likely present. The donor tested CMV seropositive, placing the donor among the 289 seropositive members of the cohort. A peripheral blood sample was collected from each donor, and TCR beta sequencing was performed on peripheral blood mononuclear cells. Genomic DNA extraction from the blood cell samples was performed with the Qiagen DNeasy Blood Extraction Kit. Receptor libraries were prepared by the immunoSEQ multiplex PCR assay. A mixture of 60 forward primers for TCR Vbeta segments and 13 reverse primers for TCR Jbeta segments was used in the multiplex PCR. The CDR3 region of rearranged TCR beta genes was amplified from genomic DNA with a multiplex PCR assay. On the Illumina HiSeq System, the amplified TCR beta libraries were sequenced as 87-base-pair reads. The authors processed their data as follows. A later analysis tallied around 87 million unique TCR beta chains across the 600 to 700 repertoires, and 10 million to 11 million of those chains were shared by two or more donors. Raw reads were error-corrected and collapsed into unique sequences by a nearest-neighbor algorithm in which closely related sequences were merged to remove PCR and sequencing errors. Alignment of CDR3 sequences to IMGT reference sequences was used to assign V, D and J gene segments. Each retained sequence needed at least a six-nucleotide match to both a V gene segment and a J gene segment. A rearrangement was called productive if the CDR3 had no stop codons and remained in frame with V and J, and every other rearrangement was called non-productive. Following IMGT convention, CDR3 was defined as the stretch from the second conserved V-encoded cysteine to the conserved J-encoded phenylalanine. The earlier analysis of 450 to 750 of the donors excluded any sequence lacking an unambiguous match to a single V gene segment. In an earlier analysis of 587 of the donors, a V segment was called functional when productive rearrangements were above 56.7%, and segregating when the standard deviation between donors exceeded 5%. A statistical classification framework was built to diagnose cytomegalovirus status from the catalog of TCR beta chain sequences. V and J gene assignment, in a later analysis, came from comparing TCR nucleotide sequences with IMGT/GENE-DB human TR gene sequences. A later analysis assigned CDR3 sequences and most-parsimonious VDJ recombination scenarios with the TCRdist pipeline. A later analysis defined each TCR beta chain by its CDR3 amino acid sequence plus V-gene family, and excluded reads lacking a unique V-gene family. A later analysis removed 592 highly shared, low-generation-probability nucleotide sequences to deal with suspected cross-contamination and a sequencing artifact. A later analysis calculated a clonal expansion index for each public chain from normalized within-repertoire ranks of inferred template counts. A later analysis computed generation probabilities with a VDJ recombination model fitted to out-of-frame rearrangements, and checked the results against IGoR. Hypergeometric tests were used in a later analysis to score TCR-TCR, TCR-HLA and TCR-CMV co-occurrence, with a repertoire-size bias correction applied to the TCR pairs. False discovery rates were estimated in a later analysis by permuting HLA or CMV assignments 20 times. In a later analysis, co-occurring TCRs were grouped using DBSCAN, with TCRdist sequence similarity added in when clustering inside HLA-allele-positive subsets. For co-occurrence clustering, repertoires with fewer than 30,000 or more than 120,000 public chains were excluded, along with roughly 5 repertoires with anomalous nucleotide sharing. Here the immuneACCESS table is served through TCRdb, limited to in-frame sequences with V and J called. Missing clones are a known gap in these copies; in checked studies unresolved V genes cover under half, and the rest lacks a known reason. That table gives V, J and clone size, and the DNA gave D and trimming. The sample table shows 100,000 to 150,000 clones, and 17% are seen once. Approximately 2.9% of the sample is held by the ten biggest clonotypes.

The CDR3 sequence holds 18 residues, the cysteine and phenylalanine included. The only DNA kept is the CDR3, 54 bases in frame from the first base. CDR1 and CDR2 are drawn from the germline V gene: SGHRS, YFSETQ. Ends trimmed: V by 2 bases, J by 3 bases; bases unmatched to a gene: 15. This sequence uses TRBV5-1 and TRBJ1-1, with 8 bases in between that match TRBD1. The sequencing input was PBMCs. The receptor's source is a female donor in good health and CMV-seropositive. The CDR3 region reads CASSFSPRDRRRDTEAFF. The bases are TGCGCCAGCAGCTTCAGCCCACGGGACAGGCGTCGGGACACTGAAGCTTTCTTT.